These 23 T cell receptor beta chains share one sample of origin, sequenced in a study of blood T cell repertoires in COVID-19. TCRdb keeps only in-frame clones here, not all; method: immunoSEQ multiplex PCR. The repertoire holds 200,000 to 250,000 clones, with approximately 90% as singletons. The specimen sequenced was PBMCs or T cells enriched from blood (not recorded which). These receptors all stem from a woman aged 40 to 55 with acute COVID-19.

This chain links TRBV9 with TRBJ2-1; the D gene is possibly TRBD2 (5 bases). V lost 5 bases to trimming and J lost 9 bases, with 18 bases between them. The CDR3 runs 14 residues. Germline CDR1 SGDLS, CDR2 YYNGEE. The CDR3 region is CASSVRAGVIEQFF. The CDR3 DNA is TGTGCCAGCAGTGTGCGGGCTGGGGTGATTGAGCAGTTCTTC.

The chain employs TRBV6-6 and TRBJ1-1; D gene unclear. Looked up from germline, CDR1 is MNHNY and CDR2 is SVGAGI (reference sequence). This CDR3 spans 14 amino acids. V was clipped by 2 bases and J by 5 bases, with 12 bases between them. In DNA form, the CDR3 reads TGTGCCAGCAGTTACGGACGGAGGGAGACTGAAGCTTTCTTT. Its protein product is CASSYGRRETEAFF.

The rearrangement uses TRBV14 and TRBJ1-2; no firm D call. The germline V gene encodes CDR1 SGHDN and CDR2 FVKESK. V lost 1 base, J lost 2 bases, and 5 bases lay in between. This CDR3 is 13 amino acids long. In nucleotides, the CDR3 is TGTGCCAGCAGCCAAGGAGGGAACTATGGCTACACCTTC. It yields the protein CASSQGGNYGYTF.

This sequence joins TRBV15 and TRBJ1-5; possible D gene TRBD1, 5 bases. Trimming left V 9 bases short and J 0 bases short, with 15 bases between. Germline V gives CDR1 LNHNV, CDR2 YYDKDF (reference sequence). This CDR3 has 15 residues. The CDR3 is CATEEGRTSNQPQHF. The CDR3 DNA sequence: TGTGCCACGGAGGAGGGACGGACTAGCAATCAGCCCCAGCATTTT.

The rearrangement uses TRBV18 and TRBJ1-2; 7 bases are a match to TRBD1. V shed 6 bases, J shed 6 bases, and the junction held 7 bases outside the gene matches. The length of the CDR3 is 13 residues. Germline values: CDR1 KGHSH, CDR2 LQKENI. CDR3 residues: CASSFDRDDGYTF. For the CDR3, the DNA is TGTGCCAGCTCGTTCGACAGGGATGATGGCTACACCTTC.

The chain couples TRBV7-8 to TRBJ2-1; no definite D call. There are 15 residues in the CDR3. CDR1 SGHVS and CDR2 FQNEAQ come from the germline V gene. The ends were cut back, 1 base at V and 3 bases at J, with 10 bases in the middle. The CDR3 region has the DNA TGTGCCAGCAGCTTAGGCGGCGGCAGCTACAATGAGCAGTTCTTC. Translation: CASSLGGGSYNEQFF.

The chain links TRBV6-6 to TRBJ2-7, with D perhaps matching TRBD1 (6 bases). Germline V gene sequence: CDR1 MNHNY, CDR2 SVGAGI (reference sequence). The CDR3 runs to 15 residues. The ends were cut back, 0 bases at V and 2 bases at J, with 11 bases in the middle. CDR3 loop: CASSYSPGATYEQYF. The CDR3 coding sequence is TGTGCCAGCAGTTACTCACCAGGGGCGACCTACGAGCAGTACTTC.

The CDR3 sequence: CASSILTGSYEQYF. CDR3 in DNA: TGTGCCAGTAGTATCTTGACAGGGTCCTACGAGCAGTACTTC. The rearrangement uses TRBV19 and TRBJ2-7; TRBD1 agrees at 7 bases. Germline CDR1 and CDR2: LNHDA and SQIVND (reference sequence). The CDR3 has 14 residues. With V trimmed by 3 bases and J by 1 base, 3 bases remained unmatched.

This chain links TRBV6-4 with TRBJ2-3; no firm D call. The V end lost 6 bases, the J end lost 5 bases, and 12 bases lay between the germline ends. The germline gives CDR1 MRHNA, CDR2 SNTAGT. CDR3 size: 13 residues. The CDR3 sequence is CASSEERGDTQYF. The DNA for the CDR3 is TGTGCCAGCAGCGAGGAGCGTGGAGATACGCAGTATTTT.

This sequence joins TRBV27 and TRBJ2-5; maybe TRBD2 (6 bases). The V and J ends lost 7 bases and 3 bases respectively, with 15 bases between them. Germline assignment: CDR1 MNHEY and CDR2 SMNVEV (reference sequence). The CDR3 spans 14 residues. The CDR3 loop is CASTPGWGEETQYF. The CDR3 DNA reads as TGTGCCAGCACCCCGGGCTGGGGGGAAGAGACCCAGTACTTC.

The CDR3 DNA is TGTGCCAGTGCGGACAGGAGGGGCAATCAGCCCCAGCATTTT. It is translated as CASADRRGNQPQHF. V and J are TRBV19 and TRBJ1-5, with 7 bases fitting TRBD1. This CDR3 spans 14 amino acids. Per the germline V gene, CDR1 is LNHDA and CDR2 is SQIVND (reference sequence). After removal of 8 bases from V and 2 bases from J, the junction contained 6 bases not matched to a gene. The full variable domain, with the rest looked up from reference TRBV19 and TRBJ1-5, is DGGITQSPKYLFRKEGQNVTLSCEQNLNHDAMYWYRQDPGQGLRLIYYSQIVNDFQKGDIAEGYSVSREKKESFPLTVTSAQKNPTAFYLCASADRRGNQPQHFGDGTRLSIL.

CDR3 in amino acids: CASSQGQKDSGNTIYF. CDR3 DNA sequence: TGTGCCAGCAGCCAAGGTCAGAAAGACTCTGGAAACACCATATATTTT. The chain is built from TRBV14 and TRBJ1-3; the D is unclear. Trimming took off 1 base at V and 0 bases at J, with 10 bases between the two ends. The germline V gene encodes CDR1 SGHDN and CDR2 FVKESK. This CDR3 has 16 residues.

This clone was detected a few times. The chain couples TRBV5-6 to TRBJ2-6; a possible D gene is TRBD2 (5 bases). There are 16 residues in the CDR3. The V gene's germline CDR1 is SGHDT and CDR2 YYEEEE. V gave up 1 base and J gave up 2 bases, with 10 bases separating them. The CDR3, as DNA: TGTGCCAGCAGCTTGAATTTGGGAGCTGGGGCCAACGTCCTGACTTTC. Translating it yields CASSLNLGAGANVLTF.

The CDR3 here is CASRRDRGNYGYTF. In DNA, the CDR3 is TGCGCCAGCAGACGGGACAGGGGAAACTATGGCTACACCTTC. V gene TRBV5-1 combines with J gene TRBJ1-2; 10 bases are a match to TRBD1. The J segment lost 2 bases and the V segment lost 5 bases, leaving 3 bases of the junction unmatched. The CDR3 runs 14 residues. Germline values: CDR1 SGHRS, CDR2 YFSETQ.

The rearrangement links TRBV28 to TRBJ1-5; the match to TRBD1 covers 7 bases. The CDR3 runs to 15 residues. J lost 0 bases, V lost 6 bases, and 5 bases had no gene match. Germline V lookup: CDR1 MDHEN, CDR2 SYDVKM. The CDR3 region has the DNA TGTGCCAGCAGGCTTACAGGGGTTAGCAATCAGCCCCAGCATTTT. Its protein product is CASRLTGVSNQPQHF.

The chain is built from TRBV5-5 and TRBJ2-3, with 8 positions matching TRBD1. This CDR3 region has 16 residues. The germline gives CDR1 SGHKS, CDR2 YYEKEE (reference sequence). The V and J ends lost 3 bases and 1 base, in that order; junction bases with no gene match: 7. CDR3 nucleotides: TGTGCCAGCAGCTACCCCGACAGGGGAGGCACAGATACGCAGTATTTT. It is translated as CASSYPDRGGTDTQYF.

The sample holds one count of this clone. V and J are TRBV3-1 (or the pseudogene TRBV3-2) and TRBJ1-1, with D possibly being TRBD1 (5 bases). Germline CDR1 LGHDT, CDR2 YNNKEL (reference sequence). The CDR3 is 20 residues long. Trimming cost V 4 bases and J 1 base, with 28 bases left between them. The CDR3 loop is CASSPRPVLTATGPNTEAFF. In DNA, the CDR3 is TGTGCCAGCAGCCCCCGACCAGTCCTGACAGCCACTGGGCCGAACACTGAAGCTTTCTTT.

V and J are TRBV5-1 and TRBJ1-2; D gene unclear. Germline CDR1 is SGHRS and CDR2 is YFSETQ. V lost 4 bases, J lost 4 bases, and 11 bases lay in between. CDR3 length: 13 residues. The CDR3 DNA is TGCGCCAGCAGCGACAAGCAGTCCTATGGCTACACCTTC. It translates to CASSDKQSYGYTF.

The V call is TRBV4-1, the J call TRBJ2-7; D is perhaps TRBD2 (5 bases). The V gene lost 1 base and the J gene lost 6 bases, with 10 bases spanning the gap. Germline assignment: CDR1 MGHRA and CDR2 YSYEKL. The CDR3 has 13 residues. DNA of the CDR3: TGCGCCAGCAGCCAAGTGCTAGCAGGCGAGCAGTACTTC. It translates to CASSQVLAGEQYF.

The chain combines TRBV4-1 with TRBJ1-2; TRBD1 matches 9 bases. The CDR3 runs 13 residues. CDR1 and CDR2 (germline): MGHRA, YSYEKL. V was pared by 0 bases and J by 12 bases, with 5 bases of the junction left unmatched. Here the CDR3 DNA reads TGCGCCAGCAGCCAAGAAGACAGGGGGAGGAACACCTTC. Its translation is CASSQEDRGRNTF.

V usage is TRBV30 and J usage is TRBJ1-5; D ambiguous. Trimming removed 0 bases at V and 2 bases at J, with 11 bases between. The CDR3 is made up of 15 amino acids. Germline loops: CDR1 GTSNPN, CDR2 SVGIG (reference sequence). CDR3 DNA: TGTGCCTGGAGTGTACCGGGTAATCGCAATCAGCCCCAGCATTTT. Translation gives CAWSVPGNRNQPQHF.

The J gene is TRBJ2-7, the V gene TRBV7-9; D is unresolved. CDR3 length: 14 amino acids. Germline CDR1 SEHNR, CDR2 FQNEAQ (reference sequence). The germline V and J ends were trimmed by 1 base and 5 bases, with 12 bases remaining between them. The CDR3 DNA sequence: TGTGCCAGCAGCTTAGTCACAGCTACGCACGAGCAGTACTTC. Protein product: CASSLVTATHEQYF.

The genes are TRBV28 and TRBJ2-5, with TRBD1 as a possible D gene (6 bases). The better agreement between TRBJ2-7 and the DNA end casts doubt on the J call. The V gene's germline CDR1 is MDHEN and CDR2 SYDVKM. There are 14 residues in the CDR3. The CDR3 spells CASSSSGHLYEQYF. The CDR3 DNA is TGTGCCAGCAGTTCCTCGGGACACCTCTACGAGCAGTACTTC.